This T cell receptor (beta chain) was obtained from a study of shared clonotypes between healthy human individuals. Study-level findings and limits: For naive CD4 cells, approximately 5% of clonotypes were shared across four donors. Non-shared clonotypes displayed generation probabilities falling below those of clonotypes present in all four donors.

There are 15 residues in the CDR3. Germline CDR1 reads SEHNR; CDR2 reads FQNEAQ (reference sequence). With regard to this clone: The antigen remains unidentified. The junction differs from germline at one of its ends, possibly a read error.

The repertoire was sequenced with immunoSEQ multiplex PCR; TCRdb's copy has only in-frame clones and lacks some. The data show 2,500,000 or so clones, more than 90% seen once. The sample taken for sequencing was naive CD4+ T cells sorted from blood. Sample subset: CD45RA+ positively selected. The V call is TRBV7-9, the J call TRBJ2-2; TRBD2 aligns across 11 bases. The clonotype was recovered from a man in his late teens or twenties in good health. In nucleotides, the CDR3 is TGTGCCAGCACCTTAGCGGGAGGGCCTTCCGGGGAGCTGTTTTTT. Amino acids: CASTLAGGPSGELFF.